This record covers a single T cell receptor beta chain. The ends were cut back, 1 base at V and 6 bases at J, with 13 bases in the middle. The CDR3 loop spans 15 amino acids. CDR1 and CDR2 (germline): SEHNR, FQNEAQ (reference sequence). In the authors' methods: Quantification of nucleated cells was approximated via reference gene primer amplification. Using immunoSEQ multiplex PCR, the repertoire was profiled, and TCRdb retains in-frame clones only, with some absent. From that table come the V and J calls and clone size; the DNA was used to work out D and trimming. The sample has some 370,000 clones; about 90% are singletons. This entry belongs to a study of blood T cell repertoires in COVID-19. Across the study: Samples of COVID-19 (acute and convalescent) were obtained from the United States, Italy and Spain.

The receptor's source is a man aged 35 to 55 with acute or convalescent COVID-19. The chain carries TRBV7-9 and TRBJ1-5; D is possibly TRBD1 (6 bases). The sequenced sample consisted of peripheral blood. CDR3 DNA: TGTGCCAGCAGCTTAGACGGACAGACGGGTCAGCCCCAGCATTTT. It codes for CASSLDGQTGQPQHF.